The rows below give T cell receptor beta chains drawn from one sample of a study of cytomegalovirus exposure and HLA in healthy donors. Clones were sequenced by immunoSEQ multiplex PCR, and TCRdb holds only the in-frame ones, with some missing. The table lists 110,000 to 150,000 clones, roughly 10% of them singletons. Specimen: PBMCs. These receptors all come from a man in his fifties or sixties in good health and CMV-seronegative. Each CDR3 is given with its conserved first and last residue. Each record gives: J gene, clone size, V gene, D gene, CDR3 protein, CDR3 DNA. D genes are given only for firm matches. The size field is filled for only some rows; it gives once, few, many or a size class.

>TRBJ2-5|few|TRBV9|TRBD2
CASSPLAGQQQETQYF
TGTGCCAGCAGCCCGCTAGCGGGGCAACAACAAGAGACCCAGTACTTC
>TRBJ2-7|many|TRBV6-5|TRBD1
CASRHAGTGGYEQYF
TGTGCCAGCAGACACGCCGGGACAGGGGGGTACGAGCAGTACTTC
>TRBJ2-3|few|TRBV5-4|TRBD2
CASSARLAGGTDTQYF
TGTGCCAGCAGCGCCAGACTAGCGGGTGGCACAGATACGCAGTATTTT
>TRBJ1-2|few|TRBV19|NA
CASTPGYYGYTF
TGTGCCAGTACCCCAGGGTACTATGGCTACACCTTC
>TRBJ2-1|few|TRBV9|TRBD1
CASTPRDRSYNEQFF
TGTGCCAGCACTCCCCGGGACAGATCCTACAATGAGCAGTTCTTC
>TRBJ2-1|few|TRBV7-8|TRBD1
CASSRQGTEQFF
TGTGCCAGCAGCCGACAGGGGACTGAGCAGTTCTTC
>TRBJ2-7|NA|TRBV4-1|TRBD2
CASSQGGLGGGSFEQYF
TGCGCCAGCAGCCAAGGAGGTTTAGGCGGGGGTTCGTTCGAGCAGTACTTC
>TRBJ1-1|NA|TRBV4-1|NA
CASSQDRSNTEAFF
TGCGCCAGCAGCCAAGACAGATCGAACACTGAAGCTTTCTTT
>TRBJ2-7|few|TRBV2|TRBD2
CASSKTSGRTHEQYF
TGTGCCAGCAGTAAAACTAGCGGGAGGACGCACGAGCAGTACTTC
>TRBJ1-2|NA|TRBV5-1|TRBD1
CASSLMGQGVDGYTF
TGCGCCAGCAGCTTGATGGGACAGGGGGTTGATGGCTACACCTTC
>TRBJ2-7|NA|TRBV10-2|NA
CASSESAAPYHEQYF
TGCGCCAGCAGTGAGTCGGCCGCCCCTTACCACGAGCAGTACTTC
>TRBJ1-1|NA|TRBV14|NA
CAGSQIDRPGTEAFF
TGTGCCGGCAGCCAAATAGACCGACCGGGCACTGAAGCTTTCTTT
>TRBJ2-1|NA|TRBV7-3|TRBD1
CASSFRDSSYNEQFF
TGTGCCAGCAGTTTTCGGGACAGCTCCTACAATGAGCAGTTCTTC
>TRBJ1-4|NA|TRBV9|NA
CASSGATNEKLFF
TGTGCCAGCAGCGGGGCCACTAATGAAAAACTGTTTTTT
>TRBJ2-7|few|TRBV4-1|TRBD1
CASRLGTGIAYEQYF
TGCGCCAGCAGACTGGGGACAGGGATCGCCTACGAGCAGTACTTC
>TRBJ1-2|NA|TRBV6-5|TRBD1
CASSSSAGGQGYTF
TGTGCCAGCAGTTCCTCCGCAGGGGGCCAAGGCTACACCTTC
>TRBJ2-7|few|TRBV29-1|TRBD1
CSVTGTAIYEQYF
TGCAGCGTGACCGGGACAGCCATCTACGAGCAGTACTTC
>TRBJ1-5|few|TRBV6-1|TRBD1
CASSEGDRGGQPQHF
TGTGCCAGCAGTGAAGGGGACAGGGGGGGTCAGCCCCAGCATTTT
>TRBJ2-3|NA|TRBV10-3|NA
CAISAGVIDTQYF
TGTGCCATCAGTGCGGGGGTGATAGATACGCAGTATTTT
>TRBJ2-7|few|TRBV7-6|NA
CASSLVIGPYEQYF
TGTGCCAGCAGCTTAGTCATTGGGCCTTACGAGCAGTACTTC
>TRBJ2-7|few|TRBV5-1|TRBD1
CASSFDRVDEQYF
TGCGCCAGCAGCTTCGACAGGGTCGACGAGCAGTACTTC
>TRBJ1-1|NA|TRBV2|NA
CASSEAGDSHTEAFF
TGTGCCAGCAGTGAGGCAGGGGATTCGCACACTGAAGCTTTCTTT
>TRBJ2-3|few|TRBV6-4|NA
CASSDSEASTDTQYF
TGTGCCAGCAGTGACTCAGAGGCTAGCACAGATACGCAGTATTTT
>TRBJ2-7|NA|TRBV28|NA
CASRLGYGLKYEQYF
TGTGCCAGCAGACTCGGGTACGGATTGAAATACGAGCAGTACTTC
>TRBJ1-1|few|TRBV6-5|NA
CASRLQGGNTEAFF
TGTGCCAGCAGGCTCCAAGGGGGGAACACTGAAGCTTTCTTT
>TRBJ1-4|once|TRBV10-1|NA
CASRGSTNEKLFF
TGCGCCAGCCGGGGGTCAACTAATGAAAAGCTGTTTTTT
>TRBJ2-7|NA|TRBV2|NA
CASSRGTTVSYEQYF
TGTGCCAGCAGCCGTGGGACAACCGTCTCCTACGAGCAGTACTTC
>TRBJ1-1|few|TRBV5-1|NA
CASSFGEGTEAFF
TGCGCCAGCAGCTTCGGGGAGGGCACTGAAGCTTTCTTT
>TRBJ2-1|NA|TRBV27|NA
CASSFVVPISYNEQFF
TGTGCCAGCAGTTTTGTAGTTCCGATCTCCTACAATGAGCAGTTCTTC
>TRBJ2-7|few|TRBV18|TRBD1
CASSPGTGGPYEQYF
TGTGCCAGCTCACCAGGGACAGGGGGACCCTACGAGCAGTACTTC
>TRBJ2-3|NA|TRBV10-3|TRBD2
CATGTRIGDTQYF
TGTGCCACCGGGACTAGAATCGGAGATACGCAGTATTTT
>TRBJ2-1|NA|TRBV29-1|TRBD2
CSVPRTSGNYNEQFF
TGCAGCGTCCCCCGGACTAGCGGGAATTACAATGAGCAGTTCTTC
>TRBJ2-3|NA|TRBV5-1|NA
CASSWPVGPDTQYF
TGCGCCAGCAGCTGGCCCGTTGGCCCAGATACGCAGTATTTT
>TRBJ2-3|once|TRBV5-4|TRBD2
CASSLGALAGVADTQYF
TGTGCCAGCAGCTTGGGGGCGTTGGCGGGGGTAGCAGATACGCAGTATTTT
>TRBJ2-2|NA|TRBV11-2|NA
CASSLDRTNTGELFF
TGTGCCAGCAGCCTCGACAGGACGAACACCGGGGAGCTGTTTTTT
>TRBJ2-7|NA|TRBV18|NA
CASSPDRIEQYF
TGTGCCAGCTCACCCGACAGGATCGAGCAGTACTTC
>TRBJ2-3|few|TRBV2|TRBD2
CASSGATSGRVRTDTQYF
TGTGCCAGCAGTGGGGCGACTAGCGGGAGAGTTAGGACAGATACGCAGTATTTT
>TRBJ2-5|few|TRBV5-4|TRBD1
CASTLQGQETQYF
TGTGCCAGCACCTTACAGGGGCAAGAGACCCAGTACTTC
>TRBJ1-2|few|TRBV5-1|TRBD1
CASSEGQGAQYGYTF
TGCGCCAGCAGCGAGGGACAGGGGGCGCAGTATGGCTACACCTTC
>TRBJ1-5|few|TRBV28|TRBD1
CAAWDSGLAWPQHF
TGTGCCGCCTGGGACAGTGGCCTAGCATGGCCCCAGCATTTT
>TRBJ1-1|few|TRBV11-1|NA
CASSLGLNTEAFF
TGTGCCAGCAGCTTAGGGCTGAACACTGAAGCTTTCTTT
>TRBJ1-2|NA|TRBV28|NA
CASSPGQYTTF
TGTGCCAGCAGTCCAGGACAGTATACTACCTTC
>TRBJ2-1|NA|TRBV4-2|NA
CASRHRGRTASSYNEQFF
TGTGCCAGCAGACATAGGGGCCGGACGGCGAGCTCCTACAATGAGCAGTTCTTC
>TRBJ2-2|NA|TRBV11-2|TRBD2
CASSLDLRSGAMPGELFF
TGTGCCAGCAGCTTAGATCTACGTAGCGGGGCGATGCCCGGGGAGCTGTTTTTT
>TRBJ2-7|NA|TRBV19|TRBD2
CASSTRTSGTYEQYF
TGTGCCAGTAGTACCCGGACTAGCGGTACCTACGAGCAGTACTTC
>TRBJ1-3|few|TRBV5-1|TRBD1
CASSLVRGLAGNTIYF
TGCGCCAGCAGCTTGGTGAGGGGGCTGGCTGGAAACACCATATATTTT
>TRBJ1-1|NA|TRBV25-1|NA
CASSLLGRAFF
TGTGCCAGCAGCTTACTAGGTAGGGCTTTCTTT
>TRBJ2-3|NA|TRBV9|TRBD2
CASSVGTSGDTQYF
TGTGCCAGCAGCGTGGGGACTAGCGGAGATACGCAGTATTTT
>TRBJ1-2|NA|TRBV28|NA
CASNADSLYGYTF
TGTGCCAGCAACGCAGACAGCCTCTATGGCTACACCTTC
>TRBJ1-4|NA|TRBV4-1|TRBD1
CASSLHGQGSNEKLFF
TGCGCCAGCAGCCTTCATGGACAGGGCTCTAATGAAAAACTGTTTTTT
>TRBJ1-1|few|TRBV7-3|NA
CASSFSSDTEAFF
TGTGCCAGCAGCTTTTCTTCGGACACTGAAGCTTTCTTT
>TRBJ1-1|few|TRBV7-8|TRBD1
CASSLVTGGNTEAFF
TGTGCCAGCAGCTTAGTTACAGGGGGCAACACTGAAGCTTTCTTT
>TRBJ1-2|few|TRBV6-6|NA
CASSVGGRANYGYTF
TGTGCCAGCAGCGTGGGGGGGCGTGCTAACTATGGCTACACCTTC
>TRBJ2-1|many|TRBV30|TRBD1
CAYKDRGIFNEQFF
TGTGCCTATAAGGACAGGGGCATTTTCAATGAGCAGTTCTTC
>TRBJ1-1|few|TRBV6-5|TRBD1
CASSYSDRANTEAFF
TGTGCCAGCAGTTACTCCGACAGGGCGAACACTGAAGCTTTCTTT
>TRBJ2-7|NA|TRBV11-2|NA
CASSATPSQYF
TGTGCCAGCAGCGCGACACCGTCTCAGTACTTC
>TRBJ1-2|NA|TRBV21-1|NA
CASSTLSGTGDRYGYTF
TGTGCCAGCAGCACCCTCTCCGGGACAGGGGACCGATATGGCTACACCTTC
>TRBJ1-5|few|TRBV19|TRBD1
CASSTNRGPASNQPQHF
TGTGCCAGTAGCACTAATAGGGGGCCGGCCTCCAATCAGCCCCAGCATTTT
>TRBJ2-2|NA|TRBV5-1|TRBD2
CASSFFLLAGGPDTGELFF
TGCGCCAGCAGCTTCTTTCTCTTAGCGGGAGGGCCCGACACCGGGGAGCTGTTTTTT
>TRBJ2-5|NA|TRBV6-5|TRBD2
CASRPGLAPETQYF
TGTGCCAGCAGACCCGGACTAGCCCCCGAGACCCAGTACTTC